This T cell receptor (beta chain) was sequenced in a study of T cells in Graves' hyperthyroidism and ophthalmopathy. Authors of the study amplified TCR beta CDR3 regions from RNA transcripts. When the TCR CDR3 underwent first-round RT-PCR, the HTBI primer set was used. TCRdb called the multiplex PCR reads again in MiXCR, with one record for every CDR3 protein. The sample lists approximately 400,000 distinct CDR3 sequences, approximately 15% occurring once. This clonotype was counted at least ten times. Material for sequencing was blood. The sequence came from a woman in her sixties or seventies with Graves' hyperthyroidism.

Here the CDR3 reads CASRPLRLAGRKQFF. The CDR3 bases are TGTGCCAGCAGACCCCTCAGGCTAGCGGGTAGGAAGCAGTTCTTC. The chain recombines TRBV11-2 with TRBJ2-1; 8 bases align to TRBD2. This CDR3 contains 15 residues. V lost 6 bases, J lost 11 bases, and 15 bases stayed unmatched. Germline V lookup: CDR1 SGHAT, CDR2 FQNNGV.